A few counts support the clone carrying this T cell receptor (beta chain). Antigen specificity is unknown. This sample stems from a study of identical twins. The CDR3 has 15 residues. V dropped 5 bases and J dropped 6 bases, with 17 bases sitting between them. Germline CDR1 and CDR2: SGHRS and YFSETQ. Findings of the study overall: Out-of-frame beta chain sequences displayed weaker excess sharing between twins.

With template switching, a universal primer site was added, and the cDNA carried unique molecular identifiers. TCRdb independently ran MiXCR on the 5' RACE reads; one entry per CDR3 protein. The repertoire includes approximately 230,000 distinct CDR3 sequences, 5.5% to 7.5% of them detected once, and about 14% sits in the top ten. The same data also contributed to another study, on T cells expressing NK-cell markers. From that paper: Eight donors were sequenced, of whom seven were HCMV-seropositive, while the remaining one was HCMV-seronegative. The share of CD8+ T cells held by dominant NKG2C+ clonotypes was about 1.0-7.5% in over 5 donors.

The V and J genes are TRBV5-1 and TRBJ1-4, with D possibly TRBD1 on 6 matching bases. This clonotype was obtained from a woman between 18 and 29 years old in good health. The sequenced sample was CD8+ T cells sorted from blood. The CDR3 region has the DNA TGCGCCAGCAGTTTCCGCGGGGGCAAGGATGAAAAACTGTTTTTT. Translated: CASSFRGGKDEKLFF.